What follows describes a single T cell receptor beta chain. The source of the sample is a study of T-cell memory formation after mild COVID-19. CDR1 and CDR2 from the germline V gene are SEHNR and FQNEAQ (reference sequence). The junction had 2 bases not matched to a gene; V was cut back by 5 bases and J by 1 base. The CDR3 length is 15 residues. MiXCR, applied by TCRdb to the 5' RACE reads, yields one record per CDR3 protein. The sample has about 140,000 distinct CDR3 sequences, about 14% seen once. Sample: PBMCs or a T cell subset sorted from them (not recorded which). This chain uses TRBV7-9 with TRBJ2-1; 10 nucleotides match TRBD2. This receptor was obtained from an adult woman who had mild COVID-19 (a few samples of this study predate the infection). Cell type and time point are not known. CDR3 sequence (DNA): TGTGCCAGCAGCCGTAGCGGGGGGTCCTACAATGAGCAGTTCTTC. This translates into CASSRSGGSYNEQFF.